This is a list of T cell receptor beta chains from one sample in a study of T cell repertoires in cytomegalovirus infection. MiXCR, applied by TCRdb to the reads, yields one record per CDR3 protein. The sample yields 400,000 to 600,000 distinct CDR3 sequences, approximately 42% seen once. Their antigen targets remain unknown. The input for sequencing was cultured PBMCs, taken from culture after CMV antigen stimulation. The receptors derive from a human donor in good health (CMV status not recorded). Some clones in this sample may be carry-over from other donors' samples. CDR3s include the opening cysteine and the closing phenylalanine or tryptophan. The D gene is left open where the match is weak. Some rows have no size entry. The others give once, few or many, or a class for an expanded clone.

CDR3: CASSSLAGSRETQYF
DNA: TGTGCCAGCAGCTCTTTAGCGGGGTCGCGCGAGACCCAGTACTTC
D: TRBD2
V: TRBV7-8
size: few
J: TRBJ2-5

CDR3: CASLAGHWSTGELFF
DNA: TGTGCCAGTCTAGCGGGGCACTGGAGCACCGGGGAGCTGTTTTTT
D: TRBD2
V: TRBV6-6
size: .
J: TRBJ2-2

CDR3: CATSDSGARVETQYF
DNA: TGTGCCACCAGTGATTCGGGGGCGCGGGTAGAGACCCAGTACTTC
D: .
V: TRBV24-1
size: .
J: TRBJ2-5

CDR3: CATSIHTGRVPNQPQHF
DNA: TGTGCCACCAGCATTCACACAGGACGGGTACCCAATCAGCCCCAGCATTTT
D: .
V: TRBV15
size: .
J: TRBJ1-5

CDR3: CASRRSGRAQETQYF
DNA: TGTGCCAGCAGGCGTAGCGGGAGGGCCCAAGAGACCCAGTACTTC
D: TRBD2
V: TRBV7-2
size: many
J: TRBJ2-5

CDR3: CASSPTVAAPSYNEQFF
DNA: TGTGCCAGCAGCCCCACCGTAGCGGCTCCCTCCTACAATGAGCAGTTCTTC
D: .
V: TRBV7-6
size: few
J: TRBJ2-1

CDR3: CASSSSLSGRGEQFF
DNA: TGTGCCAGCAGCTCGTCCCTTAGCGGGAGAGGTGAGCAGTTCTTC
D: TRBD2
V: TRBV7-6
size: few
J: TRBJ2-1

CDR3: CASFKSGGRSYEQYF
DNA: TGTGCCAGCTTTAAAAGTGGGGGGCGCTCCTACGAGCAGTACTTC
D: .
V: TRBV27
size: few
J: TRBJ2-7

CDR3: CASSPRTGAGNTIYF
DNA: TGTGCCAGCAGCCCACGGACCGGGGCTGGAAACACCATATATTTT
D: .
V: TRBV7-2
size: few
J: TRBJ1-3

CDR3: CASSGRTGEKLFF
DNA: TGTGCCAGCAGTGGCCGGACGGGGGAAAAACTGTTTTTT
D: .
V: TRBV2
size: .
J: TRBJ1-4

CDR3: CASSMGIGQFF
DNA: TGTGCCAGCAGCATGGGGATAGGGCAGTTCTTC
D: .
V: TRBV7-2
size: .
J: TRBJ2-1

CDR3: CASSLETGGSRNYGYTF
DNA: TGCGCCAGCAGCTTGGAGACAGGGGGATCCCGCAACTATGGCTACACCTTC
D: TRBD1
V: TRBV5-1
size: .
J: TRBJ1-2

CDR3: CASSLMDSIRLEQYF
DNA: TGTGCCAGCAGTTTAATGGACAGTATTCGCCTCGAGCAGTACTTC
D: .
V: TRBV28
size: .
J: TRBJ2-7

CDR3: CASSRTPGGRAGSTDTQYF
DNA: TGTGCCAGCAGTCGGACCCCGGGGGGGAGGGCGGGGAGCACAGATACGCAGTATTTT
D: TRBD2
V: TRBV6-1
size: .
J: TRBJ2-3

CDR3: CASSLTGLNQPQHF
DNA: TGTGCCAGCAGCTTAACAGGGCTCAATCAGCCCCAGCATTTT
D: .
V: TRBV7-2
size: few
J: TRBJ1-5

CDR3: CASSQEDGFGVGELFF
DNA: TGCGCCAGCAGCCAAGAGGATGGGTTCGGGGTCGGGGAGCTGTTTTTT
D: .
V: TRBV4-1
size: .
J: TRBJ2-2

CDR3: CASSNRVGSQETQYF
DNA: TGTGCCAGCAGTAACAGGGTTGGGTCCCAAGAGACCCAGTACTTC
D: .
V: TRBV7-7
size: .
J: TRBJ2-5

CDR3: CASSQGRAGGRDGYTF
DNA: TGTGCCAGCAGCCAAGGCCGGGCGGGGGGCCGGGATGGCTACACCTTC
D: .
V: TRBV4-1
size: .
J: TRBJ1-2

CDR3: CASSLVGLANEQFF
DNA: TGTGCCAGCAGCTTGGTGGGACTAGCTAATGAGCAGTTCTTC
D: TRBD2
V: TRBV5-4
size: .
J: TRBJ2-1

CDR3: CASSEHRAALHF
DNA: TGTGCCAGCAGTGAACACAGGGCAGCCCTCCACTTT
D: .
V: TRBV6-1
size: .
J: TRBJ1-6

CDR3: CASSPRWDRGLNTEAFF
DNA: TGTGCCAGCAGCCCCAGGTGGGACAGGGGATTGAACACTGAAGCTTTCTTT
D: TRBD1
V: TRBV7-9
size: .
J: TRBJ1-1

CDR3: CASSRGGTAEAFF
DNA: TGTGCCAGCAGTCGAGGCGGGACCGCTGAAGCTTTCTTT
D: .
V: TRBV6-8
size: .
J: TRBJ1-1

CDR3: CASSQSDRQPNTEAFF
DNA: TGTGCCAGCAGCCAAAGCGATCGTCAGCCGAACACTGAAGCTTTCTTT
D: .
V: TRBV4-2
size: .
J: TRBJ1-1

CDR3: CASKRAQLAGAYDTQYF
DNA: TGTGCCAGCAAGAGAGCCCAACTAGCGGGAGCTTATGATACGCAGTATTTT
D: TRBD2
V: TRBV6-2/TRBV6-3
size: few
J: TRBJ2-3

CDR3: CASSFDRFELFF
DNA: TGTGCCAGCAGCTTTGATCGGTTCGAGCTGTTTTTT
D: .
V: TRBV11-2
size: .
J: TRBJ2-2

CDR3: CSADHPGDGTQYF
DNA: TGCAGTGCTGACCACCCGGGCGATGGGACCCAGTACTTC
D: .
V: TRBV20-1
size: .
J: TRBJ2-5

CDR3: CASSIRGMSEQYF
DNA: TGTGCCAGCAGCATCCGGGGGATGAGTGAGCAGTACTTC
D: .
V: TRBV5-3
size: .
J: TRBJ2-7

CDR3: CASSLNKLETQYF
DNA: TGTGCCAGCAGCTTAAATAAACTAGAGACCCAGTACTTC
D: .
V: TRBV7-2
size: few
J: TRBJ2-5

CDR3: CSAPSGTRGDTQYF
DNA: TGCAGTGCCCCTTCCGGGACCCGGGGAGATACGCAGTATTTT
D: .
V: TRBV20-1
size: .
J: TRBJ2-3

CDR3: CASSAASSEFVWAFF
DNA: TGTGCCAGCTCGGCCGCGAGCAGCGAATTTGTCTGGGCTTTCTTT
D: .
V: TRBV18
size: .
J: TRBJ1-1

CDR3: CASSLDAHQPQHF
DNA: TGTGCCAGCAGCTTGGACGCACATCAGCCCCAGCATTTT
D: .
V: TRBV5-4
size: few
J: TRBJ1-5

CDR3: CASSLVVGNLDTQYF
DNA: TGCGCCAGCAGCTTGGTGGTGGGAAATTTAGATACGCAGTATTTT
D: .
V: TRBV5-1
size: .
J: TRBJ2-3

CDR3: CASSFRTFGEQYF
DNA: TGTGCCAGCAGCTTCCGGACGTTCGGCGAGCAGTACTTC
D: .
V: TRBV7-6
size: .
J: TRBJ2-7

CDR3: CAISETGWEKLFF
DNA: TGTGCCATCAGTGAGACCGGGTGGGAAAAACTGTTTTTT
D: .
V: TRBV10-3
size: few
J: TRBJ1-4

CDR3: CASSQDPGTSGGVDTQYF
DNA: TGTGCCAGCAGCCAAGATCCCGGTACTAGCGGGGGGGTTGATACGCAGTATTTT
D: TRBD2
V: TRBV4-2
size: .
J: TRBJ2-3

CDR3: CASSHTGRGSPPNTQYF
DNA: TGTGCCAGCAGCCACACAGGGCGGGGGAGCCCTCCCAATACGCAGTATTTT
D: .
V: TRBV7-2
size: .
J: TRBJ2-3

CDR3: CASSLDGGSGNTIYF
DNA: TGTGCCAGCAGCTTGGACGGGGGCTCTGGAAACACCATATATTTT
D: .
V: TRBV5-4
size: .
J: TRBJ1-3

CDR3: CASKRGIGNQPQHF
DNA: TGTGCCAGCAAGAGGGGTATTGGCAATCAGCCCCAGCATTTT
D: .
V: TRBV6-1
size: few
J: TRBJ1-5

CDR3: CASKTSGNRETQYF
DNA: TGTGCCAGTAAAACTAGCGGGAATCGGGAGACCCAGTACTTC
D: TRBD2
V: TRBV19
size: .
J: TRBJ2-5

CDR3: CASSSLARAPNTGELFF
DNA: TGTGCCAGCAGCTCCCTAGCGAGAGCGCCGAACACCGGGGAGCTGTTTTTT
D: .
V: TRBV5-6
size: few
J: TRBJ2-2

CDR3: CASSYQFGTDSYNEQFF
DNA: TGTGCCAGCAGTTACCAATTTGGAACAGACTCCTACAATGAGCAGTTCTTC
D: .
V: TRBV6-2/TRBV6-3
size: .
J: TRBJ2-1

CDR3: CASSMSGGQETQYF
DNA: TGTGCCAGCAGTATGTCGGGGGGACAAGAGACCCAGTACTTC
D: TRBD2
V: TRBV6-2/TRBV6-3
size: .
J: TRBJ2-5

CDR3: CASSQDPLIHYGYTF
DNA: TGCGCCAGCAGCCAAGATCCTCTGATACACTATGGCTACACCTTC
D: .
V: TRBV4-3
size: few
J: TRBJ1-2

CDR3: CASSPHKGTGELFF
DNA: TGTGCCAGCAGCCCGCACAAGGGCACCGGGGAGCTGTTTTTT
D: .
V: TRBV7-9
size: .
J: TRBJ2-2

CDR3: CASSLEGTTNSNSPLHF
DNA: TGTGCCAGCAGCTTAGAGGGGACAACCAATTCTAATTCACCCCTCCACTTT
D: .
V: TRBV7-2
size: .
J: TRBJ1-6

CDR3: CASSPPRGAEQFF
DNA: TGTGCCAGCAGCCCGCCACGGGGCGCTGAGCAGTTCTTC
D: .
V: TRBV7-2
size: .
J: TRBJ2-1

CDR3: CASSPSGGQNQPQHF
DNA: TGTGCCAGCAGTCCAAGCGGGGGGCAGAATCAGCCCCAGCATTTT
D: .
V: TRBV7-2
size: few
J: TRBJ1-5

CDR3: CASSPRAEKLFF
DNA: TGTGCCAGCAGCCCCCGGGCTGAAAAACTGTTTTTT
D: .
V: TRBV7-9
size: .
J: TRBJ1-4